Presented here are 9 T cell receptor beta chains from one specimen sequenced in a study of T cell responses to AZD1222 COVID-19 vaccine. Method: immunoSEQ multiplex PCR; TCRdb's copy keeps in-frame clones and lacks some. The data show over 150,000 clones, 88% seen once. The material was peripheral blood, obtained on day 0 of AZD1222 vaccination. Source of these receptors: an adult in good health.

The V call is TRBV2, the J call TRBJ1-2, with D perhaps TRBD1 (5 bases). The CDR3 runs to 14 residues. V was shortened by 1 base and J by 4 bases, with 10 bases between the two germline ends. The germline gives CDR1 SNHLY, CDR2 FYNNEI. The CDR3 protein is CASSEVGQGYGYTF. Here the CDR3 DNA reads TGTGCCAGCAGTGAAGTTGGGCAGGGCTATGGCTACACCTTC.

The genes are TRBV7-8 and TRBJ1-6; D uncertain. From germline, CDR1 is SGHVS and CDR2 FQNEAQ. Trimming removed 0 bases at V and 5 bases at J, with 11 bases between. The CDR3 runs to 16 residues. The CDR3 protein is CASSLADPGNNSPLHF. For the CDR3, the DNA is TGTGCCAGCAGCTTAGCGGACCCAGGCAATAATTCACCCCTCCACTTT.

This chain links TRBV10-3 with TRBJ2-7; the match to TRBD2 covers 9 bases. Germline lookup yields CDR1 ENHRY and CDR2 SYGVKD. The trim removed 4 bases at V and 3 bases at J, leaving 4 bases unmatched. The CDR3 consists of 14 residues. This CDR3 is CAISGLAGNYEQYF. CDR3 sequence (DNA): TGTGCCATCAGTGGTCTAGCGGGGAACTACGAGCAGTACTTC.

Here the CDR3 reads CASSSIRQYTGELFF. Written as DNA, the CDR3 is TGTGCCAGCAGCTCCATCCGACAGTACACCGGGGAGCTGTTTTTT. This chain uses TRBV14 with TRBJ2-2; tentative D call: TRBD1 (5 bases). The CDR3 contains 15 residues. Germline V gives CDR1 SGHDN, CDR2 FVKESK. The germline V and J ends were trimmed by 5 bases and 3 bases, with 13 bases remaining between them. The full variable domain, with the rest looked up from reference TRBV14 and TRBJ2-2, is EAGVTQFPSHSVIEKGQTVTLRCDPISGHDNLYWYRRVMGKEIKFLLHFVKESKQDESGMPNNRFLAERTGGTYSTLKVQPAELEDSGVYFCASSSIRQYTGELFFGEGSRLTVL.

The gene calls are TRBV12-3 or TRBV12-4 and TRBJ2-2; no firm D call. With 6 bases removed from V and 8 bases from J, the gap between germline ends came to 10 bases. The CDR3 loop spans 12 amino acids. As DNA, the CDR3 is TGTGCCAGCAGGTACCTGAGGGGGGAGCTGTTTTTT. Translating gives CASRYLRGELFF.

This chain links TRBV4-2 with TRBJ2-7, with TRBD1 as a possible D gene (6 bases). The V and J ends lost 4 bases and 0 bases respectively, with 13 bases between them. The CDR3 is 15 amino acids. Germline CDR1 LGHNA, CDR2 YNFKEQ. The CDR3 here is CASSLGQSSSYEQYF. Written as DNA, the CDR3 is TGTGCCAGCAGCCTAGGACAGTCGAGCTCCTACGAGCAGTACTTC.

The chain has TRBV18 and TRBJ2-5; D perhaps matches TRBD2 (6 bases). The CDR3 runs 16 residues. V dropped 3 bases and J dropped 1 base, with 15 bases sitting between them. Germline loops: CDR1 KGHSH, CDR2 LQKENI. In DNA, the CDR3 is TGTGCCAGCTCACCGTTATCAGGAGGGGTCCAAGAGACCCAGTACTTC. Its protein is CASSPLSGGVQETQYF. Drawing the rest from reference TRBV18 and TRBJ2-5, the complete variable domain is NAGVMQNPRHLVRRRGQEARLRCSPMKGHSHVYWYRQLPEEGLKFMVYLQKENIIDESGMPKERFSAEFPKEGPSILRIQQVVRGDSAAYFCASSPLSGGVQETQYFGPGTRLLVL.

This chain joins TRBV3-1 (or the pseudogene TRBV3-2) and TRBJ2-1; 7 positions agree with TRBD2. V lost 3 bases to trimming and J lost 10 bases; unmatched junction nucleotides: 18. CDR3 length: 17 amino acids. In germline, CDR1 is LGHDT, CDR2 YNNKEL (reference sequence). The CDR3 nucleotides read TGTGCCAGCAGCCAGGCGGGAGTACCCTTTACAATGAAGGAGCAGTTCTTC. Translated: CASSQAGVPFTMKEQFF.

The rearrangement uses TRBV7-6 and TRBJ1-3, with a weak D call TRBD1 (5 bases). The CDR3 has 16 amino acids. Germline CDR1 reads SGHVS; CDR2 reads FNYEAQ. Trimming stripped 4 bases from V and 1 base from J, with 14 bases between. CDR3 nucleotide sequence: TGTGCCAGCAGCTACGGGGCCGTAGTGTCTGGAAACACCATATATTTT. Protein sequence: CASSYGAVVSGNTIYF.